This T cell receptor beta chain was recorded in a study of T-cell memory formation after mild COVID-19. Study background: Largely donor-specific sequence clusters came from a couple of donors.

This CDR3 is built from 15 residues. Germline CDR1 reads SEHNR; CDR2 reads FQNEAQ (reference sequence). V was clipped by 4 bases and J by 3 bases; unmatched bases: 6. Study-level findings and limits: Clones contracting day 15 to 85 were balanced CD4/CD8; later expanders leaned CD4+. Mainly in CM and EM were contracting CD4+ clones; CD8+ were in EMRA. A second wave of clones peaked on day 37, and their SARS-CoV-2 specificity went unconfirmed.

TCRdb reanalysed the 5' RACE reads using MiXCR and keeps one entry per CDR3 protein. The table has 290,000 or so distinct CDR3 sequences, roughly 21% seen once. Comment on this clonotype: Its antigen is as yet unknown.

This receptor was obtained from a man between 18 and 29 years old who had mild COVID-19 (a few samples of this study predate the infection). Cell type and time point are not known. Sequencing used PBMCs or a T cell subset sorted from them (not recorded which). The genes are TRBV7-9 and TRBJ1-1; TRBD1 matches at 9 bases. CDR3 DNA: TGTGCCAGCAGCTCAAGCCGACAGGGGGACACTGAAGCTTTCTTT. Translated, it gives CASSSSRQGDTEAFF.